A selection of T cell receptor beta chains follows, all from one sample in a study of T cell responses to AZD1222 COVID-19 vaccine. Assay: immunoSEQ multiplex PCR; the TCRdb copy retains only in-frame clones and omits some. The sample lists fewer than 100,000 clones, around 87% occurring once. The sequenced sample was peripheral blood, obtained on day 0 of AZD1222 vaccination. All receptors derive from an adult in good health. CDR3s include the opening cysteine and the closing phenylalanine or tryptophan. A D gene is named only where the DNA matches it firmly. Clone size appears in some rows only: once, few, many, or a class for an expanded clone.

V: TRBV7-2
size: -
J: TRBJ2-7
D: TRBD1
DNA: TGTGCCAGCAGCGGCGGGACAGGGGGCTACGAGCAGTACTTC
CDR3: CASSGGTGGYEQYF

V: TRBV5-1
size: once
J: TRBJ1-4
D: TRBD1
DNA: TGCGCCAGCAGCTTGACAGGGGCTCGGGATGAAAAACTGTTTTTT
CDR3: CASSLTGARDEKLFF

V: TRBV24-1
size: -
J: TRBJ2-3
D: -
DNA: TGTGCCACCAGTGATCCCCCGGCAGATACGCAGTATTTT
CDR3: CATSDPPADTQYF

V: TRBV12-3/TRBV12-4
size: -
J: TRBJ1-2
D: -
DNA: TGTGCCAGCACCGAGCGCGGGGGCGTTGGCTACACCTTC
CDR3: CASTERGGVGYTF

V: TRBV7-9
size: -
J: TRBJ1-2
D: TRBD1
DNA: TGTGCCAGCAGCTTAGGACAGGGCGGTGGCTACACCTTC
CDR3: CASSLGQGGGYTF

V: TRBV6-6
size: -
J: TRBJ1-5
D: -
DNA: TGTGCCAGCAGTTACTATGAGGGCGGGGCTCAGCCCCAGCATTTT
CDR3: CASSYYEGGAQPQHF

V: TRBV4-3
size: -
J: TRBJ2-7
D: -
DNA: TGCGCCAGCAGCCAAGATCATGGCAGCTCCTACGAGCAGTACTTC
CDR3: CASSQDHGSSYEQYF

V: TRBV27
size: -
J: TRBJ1-2
D: -
DNA: TGTGCCAGCAGTTTAATCCCGCCCGCGGGGCTATATGGCTACACCTTC
CDR3: CASSLIPPAGLYGYTF

V: TRBV4-3
size: -
J: TRBJ2-7
D: -
DNA: TGCGCCAGCAGCCAAGACAGGGTCCACGAGCAGTACTTC
CDR3: CASSQDRVHEQYF

V: TRBV5-1
size: -
J: TRBJ2-5
D: -
DNA: TGCGCCAGCAGCTTGGGCAGTTTAGGCCAAGAGACCCAGTACTTC
CDR3: CASSLGSLGQETQYF

V: TRBV5-1
size: -
J: TRBJ1-3
D: -
DNA: TGCGCCAGCTCTCGCGGACGGAACTCTGGAAACACCATATATTTT
CDR3: CASSRGRNSGNTIYF

V: TRBV5-1
size: -
J: TRBJ2-7
D: -
DNA: TGCGCCAGCAGCTTGGTGGAGGGGTATAATTACGAGCAGTACTTC
CDR3: CASSLVEGYNYEQYF